The 32 T cell receptor beta chains presented below share a single source sample, sequenced in a study of shared clonotypes between healthy human individuals. Sequencing was performed with immunoSEQ multiplex PCR; in TCRdb, only in-frame clones are kept and a portion is missing. The sample lists about 1.1 million clones, roughly 77% occurring once. The sample comprised memory CD4+ T cells from PBMCs. Sample subset: CD45RA-negative fraction. Every receptor here comes from a man between 18 and 35 years old in good health. Some clones in this sample may be carry-over from other donors' samples.

The genes are TRBV7-2 and TRBJ2-3; D perhaps matches TRBD2 (6 bases). Germline assignment: CDR1 SGHTA and CDR2 FQGNSA. V was shortened by 10 bases and J by 2 bases, with 10 bases between the two germline ends. The CDR3 covers 12 residues. Here the CDR3 DNA reads TGTGCCACGGCGGGGTTCACAGATACGCAGTATTTT. Its protein is CATAGFTDTQYF.

The genes are TRBV9 and TRBJ1-1, with D possibly TRBD1 on 5 matching bases. The CDR3 consists of 13 residues. Germline assignment: CDR1 SGDLS and CDR2 YYNGEE. V dropped 5 bases and J dropped 0 bases, with 8 bases sitting between them. The CDR3 bases are TGTGCCAGCAGTGGGACCGTGAACACTGAAGCTTTCTTT. Translated, it gives CASSGTVNTEAFF.

The chain couples TRBV5-1 to TRBJ2-7; D is unresolved. Germline CDR1 SGHRS, CDR2 YFSETQ. Trimming cost V 0 bases and J 1 base, with 5 bases left between them. The CDR3 is 13 amino acids. DNA for the CDR3: TGCGCCAGCAGCTTGGCGCAGTCCTACGAGCAGTACTTC. As protein: CASSLAQSYEQYF.

The table lists this clone with a count of one. The rearrangement links TRBV9 to TRBJ1-2, with a weak D call TRBD1 (5 bases). V lost 4 bases and J 5 bases, leaving 15 bases between the germline ends. The CDR3 is 14 amino acids. Germline values: CDR1 SGDLS, CDR2 YYNGEE. DNA of the CDR3: TGTGCCAGCAGCCCCCCAGCAGGGCAATATGGCTACACCTTC. Protein: CASSPPAGQYGYTF. Using reference TRBV9 and TRBJ1-2 for the parts outside the CDR3, the full variable domain is DSGVTQTPKHLITATGQRVTLRCSPRSGDLSVYWYQQSLDQGLQFLIQYYNGEERAKGNILERFSAQQFPDLHSELNLSSLELGDSALYFCASSPPAGQYGYTFGSGTRLTVV.

CDR3 protein: CASSPGRQGAHEQYF. In DNA form, the CDR3 reads TGTGCCAGCAGCCCCGGCCGACAGGGGGCCCACGAGCAGTACTTC. This rearrangement joins TRBV6-6 to TRBJ2-7; 10 bases are shared with TRBD1. CDR3 size: 15 residues. V trimming: 6 bases; J trimming: 5 bases; junction bases outside the gene matches: 10. Germline V gene data show CDR1 as MNHNY and CDR2 as SVGAGI (reference sequence).

The chain recombines TRBV5-1 with TRBJ2-7, with TRBD2 as a possible D gene (6 bases). Trimming cost V 0 bases and J 4 bases, with 11 bases left between them. The CDR3 spans 14 residues. The V gene's germline CDR1 is SGHRS and CDR2 YFSETQ. In nucleotides, the CDR3 is TGCGCCAGCAGCTTGGCCGGGGGAGAGTACGAGCAGTACTTC. Its translation: CASSLAGGEYEQYF.

This clone appeared a few times. The chain joins TRBV7-8 to TRBJ2-7, with TRBD1 identical over 8 bases. The CDR3 has 15 residues. Germline CDR1 and CDR2: SGHVS and FQNEAQ. V dropped 5 bases and J dropped 0; count of bases not matched to a gene: 6. CDR3: CASSRTDRDSYEQYF. CDR3 sequence (DNA): TGTGCCAGCAGCAGAACGGACAGGGACTCCTACGAGCAGTACTTC.

This clone has more than one count but fewer than ten. The chain has TRBV7-9 and TRBJ2-7, with 8 bases identical to TRBD2. This CDR3 contains 15 residues. V lost 5 bases to trimming and J lost 6 bases; unmatched junction nucleotides: 12. Germline lookup yields CDR1 SEHNR and CDR2 FQNEAQ (reference sequence). As DNA, the CDR3 is TGTGCCAGCAGCCCCCGTGGAGCGGGAGAGGTCGAGCAGTACTTC. This sequence encodes CASSPRGAGEVEQYF.

A single count supports this clone. The chain joins TRBV28 to TRBJ2-1; 10 nucleotides agree with TRBD2. The CDR3 totals 16 residues. Per germline, CDR1 MDHEN and CDR2 SYDVKM. Unmatched junction bases numbered 9, after V lost 7 bases and J lost 3 bases. The chain's CDR3 is CASTKLGTSDYNEQFF. DNA for the CDR3: TGTGCCAGCACCAAACTCGGGACTAGCGACTACAATGAGCAGTTCTTC. Filled out from reference TRBV28 and TRBJ2-1, the complete variable domain reads DVKVTQSSRYLVKRTGEKVFLECVQDMDHENMFWYRQDPGLGLRLIYFSYDVKMKEKGDIPEGYSVSREKKERFSLILESASTNQTSMYLCASTKLGTSDYNEQFFGPGTRLTVL.

Here the CDR3 DNA reads TGTGCCATCCAAGACGGAGGGGGGCAGTTCTTC. This codes for CAIQDGGGQFF. The chain recombines TRBV10-3 with TRBJ2-1, with D possibly called TRBD1 or TRBD2 (6 bases each). The CDR3 contains 11 residues. Germline lookup yields CDR1 ENHRY and CDR2 SYGVKD. The V and J ends lost 8 bases and 12 bases respectively, with 14 bases between them.

The chain joins TRBV7-9 to TRBJ2-5; D gene uncertain. The CDR3 runs 13 residues. Between the trimmed V and J ends, which lost 1 base and 5 bases, there was a span of 8 bases. Germline values: CDR1 SEHNR, CDR2 FQNEAQ (reference sequence). This chain's CDR3 is CASSLGVWETQYF. Here the CDR3 DNA reads TGTGCCAGCAGCTTAGGGGTTTGGGAGACCCAGTACTTC.

The sample holds many counts of this clone. The J gene is TRBJ2-1, the V gene TRBV27; TRBD2 matches 9 bases. Germline V gene sequence: CDR1 MNHEY, CDR2 SMNVEV (reference sequence). The CDR3 consists of 19 residues. J gave up 10 bases and V 3 bases, and 22 bases lay outside the gene matches. In DNA form, the CDR3 reads TGTGCCAGCAGTTTTTTGTCAGGCGGCGCTAGCGGGGACAACAGGGAGCAGTTCTTC. Translation gives CASSFLSGGASGDNREQFF.

V is TRBV2 and J is TRBJ1-4; a weak D match, TRBD1 (5 bases). Between the trimmed V and J ends, which lost 10 bases and 7 bases, there was a span of 22 bases. CDR3 length equals 15 residues. Germline CDR1 SNHLY, CDR2 FYNNEI. CDR3 sequence: CATLRTSPGREKLFF. The CDR3 DNA reads as TGTGCCACCCTCCGGACATCTCCAGGCCGTGAAAAACTGTTTTTT.

This clone was found a few times. CDR3 sequence (DNA): TGTGCCAGCAGCAAAGTCGGCATCTCTGGGGCCAACGTCCTGACTTTC. Translated: CASSKVGISGANVLTF. This sequence joins TRBV21-1 and TRBJ2-6. TRBV21-1 is designated a pseudogene. The CDR3 length is 16 residues.

The chain combines TRBV6-5 with TRBJ2-1; 8 nucleotides align to TRBD1. The V gene end was trimmed by 5 bases and the J gene end by 5 bases; junction bases not matched to a gene: 2. Germline CDR1 MNHEY, CDR2 SVGAGI. CDR3 length: 13 residues. CDR3 DNA: TGTGCCAGCAGTACGGACAGGGACAATGAGCAGTTCTTC. Translating it yields CASSTDRDNEQFF.

This chain connects TRBV7-9 to TRBJ2-2, with a tentative D call TRBD2 (5 bases). Germline CDR1 SEHNR, CDR2 FQNEAQ (reference sequence). The CDR3 spans 19 residues. The V gene lost 7 bases and the J gene lost 0 bases, with 24 bases spanning the gap. In nucleotides, the CDR3 is TGTGCCAGCACCAACACCCTGACGGGCGGGCCCTCGAACACCGGGGAGCTGTTTTTT. Residues: CASTNTLTGGPSNTGELFF.

This chain connects TRBV19 to TRBJ1-2, with no clear D. Trimming took 3 bases from V and 13 from J, leaving 9 bases between them. In germline, CDR1 is LNHDA, CDR2 SQIVND (reference sequence). The CDR3 extends over 10 amino acids. CDR3: CASSMGWSTF. Written as DNA, the CDR3 is TGTGCCAGTAGTATGGGGTGGAGCACCTTC.

The chain couples TRBV10-1 to TRBJ2-3, with no clear D. Per the germline V gene, CDR1 is WNHNN and CDR2 is SYGVQD (reference sequence). V dropped 2 bases and J dropped 0 bases, with 9 bases sitting between them. The CDR3 totals 15 residues. DNA of the CDR3: TGCGCCAGCAGTGAGGGGCTTAAAAGCACAGATACGCAGTATTTT. Its protein product is CASSEGLKSTDTQYF.

At least ten counts were recorded for this clone. This sequence joins TRBV7-3 and TRBJ2-1, with D unresolved. There are 15 residues in the CDR3. V lost 2 bases and J lost 1, with 9 bases in between. Germline V gives CDR1 SGHTA, CDR2 FQGTGA. CDR3 amino acids: CASSLGVGSYNEQFF. As DNA, the CDR3 is TGTGCCAGCAGCTTAGGTGTAGGTTCCTACAATGAGCAGTTCTTC.

CDR3 residues: CASSQKTSAFYEQYF. CDR3 sequence (DNA): TGTGCCAGCAGTCAAAAGACTAGCGCGTTCTACGAGCAGTACTTC. The chain uses TRBV11-3 and TRBJ2-7; 8 positions match TRBD2. After removal of 6 bases from V and 3 bases from J, the junction contained 10 bases not matched to a gene. The CDR3 runs to 15 residues. The germline V gene encodes CDR1 SGHNT and CDR2 YENEEA. The whole variable domain, filled in from reference TRBV11-3 and TRBJ2-7, reads EAGVVQSPRYKIIEKKQPVAFWCNPISGHNTLYWYLQNLGQGPELLIRYENEEAVDDSQLPKDRFSAERLKGVDSTLKIQPAELGDSAVYLCASSQKTSAFYEQYFGPGTRLTVT.

This chain joins TRBV20-1 and TRBJ2-2; perhaps TRBD2 as D (5 bases). V was trimmed by 5 bases and J by 4 bases, leaving 5 bases between them. The CDR3 is made up of 11 amino acids. Germline CDR1 DFQATT, CDR2 SNEGSKA (reference sequence). The chain's CDR3 is CSAGLTGELFF. CDR3 DNA sequence: TGCAGTGCTGGACTCACCGGGGAGCTGTTTTTT.

The chain couples TRBV12-5 to TRBJ1-3, with 8 bases that match TRBD1. The CDR3 extends over 14 amino acids. The germline V gene has CDR1 LGHNT and CDR2 FRNRAP. J lost 8 bases, V lost 6 bases, and 9 bases had no gene match. The DNA of the CDR3 is TGTGCTAGTGGAACGGACAGGGCGGGGGACACCATATATTTT. Protein sequence: CASGTDRAGDTIYF.

V gene TRBV19 combines with J gene TRBJ1-5; TRBD1 aligns across 9 bases. V dropped 3 bases and J dropped 3; count of bases not matched to a gene: 18. The CDR3 is 20 residues long. Looked up from germline, CDR1 is LNHDA and CDR2 is SQIVND (reference sequence). The CDR3 nucleotides are TGTGCCAGTAGTATGTATAGTTTGAGATTGGGACAGGGTGACAATCAGCCCCAGCATTTT. Translating gives CASSMYSLRLGQGDNQPQHF.

This clone was seen ten or more times. The chain links TRBV7-9 to TRBJ1-2; D gene unclear. CDR1 SEHNR and CDR2 FQNEAQ come from the germline V gene (reference sequence). V shed 1 base and J shed 8 bases, with 11 bases lying between them. This CDR3 contains 13 residues. CDR3 DNA: TGTGCCAGCAGCTTAGTAAATGGAATCGGCTACACCTTC. This gives the protein CASSLVNGIGYTF.

The chain employs TRBV28 and TRBJ2-7; 8 nucleotides match TRBD1. This CDR3 has 15 amino acids. Germline V gene sequence: CDR1 MDHEN, CDR2 SYDVKM. V shed 2 bases, J shed 2 bases, and the junction held 5 bases outside the gene matches. CDR3 nucleotide sequence: TGTGCCAGCAGTTTAAGTTTGGGACAGGCCTACGAGCAGTACTTC. Translation gives CASSLSLGQAYEQYF.

The chain carries TRBV5-4 and TRBJ1-2; 7 bases match TRBD1. Per the germline V gene, CDR1 is SGHNT and CDR2 is YYREEE (reference sequence). The CDR3 runs 17 residues. V was clipped by 1 base and J by 5 bases; unmatched bases: 14. CDR3 sequence reads: CASSLSRRQGYRYGYTF. The DNA of the CDR3 is TGTGCCAGCAGCTTGTCGCGGCGACAGGGTTATCGTTATGGCTACACCTTC.

The chain employs TRBV9 and TRBJ1-5; 8 bases map to TRBD1. Germline V gene lookup returns CDR1 SGDLS and CDR2 YYNGEE. Trimming removed 7 bases from V and 4 bases from J; junction bases left unmatched: 7. This CDR3 is built from 14 residues. The CDR3 coding sequence is TGTGCCAGCGGCGGACAGGGACTGAATCAGCCCCAGCATTTT. It is translated as CASGGQGLNQPQHF.

This chain uses TRBV11-2 with TRBJ2-7; 7 positions match TRBD1. CDR1 and CDR2 from the germline V gene are SGHAT and FQNNGV. J gave up 3 bases and V 1 base, and 9 bases lay outside the gene matches. This CDR3 is built from 16 residues. Here the CDR3 reads CASSLGGGVAFYEQYF. The CDR3 nucleotides read TGTGCCAGCAGCTTAGGAGGGGGCGTTGCTTTCTACGAGCAGTACTTC.

The gene calls are TRBV2 and TRBJ2-5; the D gene could be TRBD1 or TRBD2 (5 bases each). The CDR3 loop spans 14 amino acids. CDR1 and CDR2 (germline): SNHLY, FYNNEI. Trimming left V 10 bases short and J 7 bases short, with 22 bases between. DNA of the CDR3: TGTGCCACCTGGGGACGAACTAATGAGGGGACCCAGTACTTC. It is translated as CATWGRTNEGTQYF.

This chain uses TRBV2 with TRBJ1-3; D remains ambiguous. The V and J ends lost 5 bases and 2 bases respectively, with 10 bases between them. There are 14 residues in the CDR3. Germline loops: CDR1 SNHLY, CDR2 FYNNEI. The CDR3 DNA sequence: TGTGCCAGCAGTAGTCGGTCACCTGGAAACACCATATATTTT. Its protein product is CASSSRSPGNTIYF.

This clone was seen a handful of times. The chain joins TRBV18 to TRBJ2-2; D not resolved. Germline CDR1 reads KGHSH; CDR2 reads LQKENI. CDR3 length: 14 residues. V was cut by 0 bases and J by 3 bases, with 5 bases left in between. DNA of the CDR3: TGTGCCAGCTCACCACCGGCAGACACCGGGGAGCTGTTTTTT. Residues: CASSPPADTGELFF.

This clone was detected only once. The V gene is TRBV25-1, the J gene TRBJ2-1, with D hard to call. V dropped 3 bases and J dropped 2 bases, with 11 bases sitting between them. Germline lookup yields CDR1 MGHDK and CDR2 SYGVNS. This CDR3 is built from 15 residues. As DNA, the CDR3 is TGTGCCAGCAGTGATGCCTACCGAGCCTACAATGAGCAGTTCTTC. This gives the protein CASSDAYRAYNEQFF.